The 2 T cell receptor beta chains below were found in one sample sequenced in a study of neurological immune-mediated disorders. TCRdb re-derived calls from the 5' RACE reads in MiXCR, one entry per CDR3 protein. The sample has 77,000 or so distinct CDR3 sequences; around a tenth are singletons. What was sequenced was PBMCs. These receptors originate from a man aged 50-60 years in good health.

The J gene is TRBJ2-3, the V gene TRBV20-1; 7 positions agree with TRBD2. Germline CDR1 reads DFQATT; CDR2 reads SNEGSKA (reference sequence). The CDR3 spans 15 residues. The V segment lost 6 bases and the J segment 2 bases; nucleotides outside the gene matches: 11. The CDR3: CSATRRLADTDTQYF. CDR3 coding DNA: TGCAGTGCGACTCGGCGGCTAGCGGACACAGATACGCAGTATTTT.

This clonotype was seen ten or more times. This chain connects TRBV7-9 to TRBJ2-7, with D uncertain. V was pared by 1 base and J by 3 bases, with 13 bases between. Germline V CDR1 and CDR2: SEHNR, FQNEAQ (reference sequence). This CDR3 comprises 15 residues. CDR3 nucleotides: TGTGCCAGCAGCTTAGAGACTTTTCCCCACTACGAGCAGTACTTC. It specifies CASSLETFPHYEQYF.